The 21 T cell receptor beta chains reported below all come from one sample, sequenced in a study of patients and donors after allogeneic stem cell transplantation. TCRdb itself ran the RT-PCR reads through MiXCR, one entry per CDR3 protein. The repertoire holds 110,000 or so distinct CDR3 sequences, with over 30% as singletons. Sequences were obtained from blood, either unsorted or a sorted T cell fraction (not recorded which). These receptors came from a human donor who was either an allogeneic HSCT recipient or a stem cell or donor lymphocyte infusion donor (not recorded which). It is not recorded whose cells these are; they may come from a transplant donor.

This clonotype was picked up a small number of times. One end of the junction fails to match germline, which may point to a read error. V is TRBV7-2 and J is TRBJ2-3; 14 nucleotides line up with TRBD2. Germline loops: CDR1 SGHTA, CDR2 FQGNSA. The CDR3 contains 18 residues. The DNA of the CDR3 is TGTGCCAGCAGCTTAGTCGGCGGGACTAGCGGGAGCAGAGATACGCAGTATTTT. Its translation: CASSLVGGTSGSRDTQYF.

V and J are TRBV5-1 and TRBJ2-5; 9 bases match TRBD1. Germline CDR1 reads SGHRS; CDR2 reads YFSETQ. The J segment lost 4 bases and the V segment lost 4 bases, leaving 8 bases of the junction unmatched. This CDR3 is 15 amino acids long. CDR3 sequence reads: CASSPRQGDLETQYF. CDR3 nucleotide sequence: TGCGCCAGCAGCCCTAGACAGGGGGACTTAGAGACCCAGTACTTC.

The chain recombines TRBV10-3 with TRBJ2-5; 7 bases fit TRBD2. Germline-derived CDR1 and CDR2 are ENHRY and SYGVKD. The CDR3 runs to 15 residues. V lost 4 bases and J lost 7; bases outside the gene matches: 12. CDR3 DNA sequence: TGTGCCATCAGTGGAGCGGGACCTATGAAGGGGACCCAGTACTTC. This translates into CAISGAGPMKGTQYF.

This clonotype came up a few times. The rearrangement uses TRBV20-1 and TRBJ1-5; possibly TRBD1 for D (5 bases). This CDR3 has 13 residues. The ends were cut back, 4 bases at V and 3 bases at J, with 10 bases in the middle. Germline CDR1 is DFQATT and CDR2 is SNEGSKA (reference sequence). CDR3 DNA sequence: TGCAGTGCTATCGGGGCTCCCAATCAGCCCCAGCATTTT. Translation: CSAIGAPNQPQHF.

This clonotype was seen a few times. V and J are TRBV4-3 and TRBJ2-2; 12 bases are shared with TRBD2. Germline loops: CDR1 LGHNA, CDR2 YSLEER. This CDR3 contains 15 residues. The junction had 3 bases not matched to a gene; V was cut back by 4 bases and J by 6 bases. The CDR3 DNA is TGCGCCAGCAGCCCCTCTAGCGGGAGGGCCGGGGAGCTGTTTTTT. This encodes CASSPSSGRAGELFF.

In its sample, this clonotype was seen a few times. The CDR3 sequence: CASSFTSGRYTGELFF. For the CDR3, the DNA is TGTGCCAGCAGCTTTACTAGCGGGAGGTACACCGGGGAGCTGTTTTTT. The V call is TRBV5-5, the J call TRBJ2-2, with 12 bases matching TRBD2. The CDR3 contains 16 residues. The germline CDR1 and CDR2 sequences are SGHKS and YYEKEE (reference sequence). J lost 3 bases, V lost 2 bases, and 2 bases had no gene match. Complete variable domain (other parts from reference TRBV5-5 and TRBJ2-2): DAGVTQSPTHLIKTRGQQVTLRCSPISGHKSVSWYQQVLGQGPQFIFQYYEKEERGRGNFPDRFSARQFPNYSSELNVNALLLGDSALYLCASSFTSGRYTGELFFGEGSRLTVL.

The CDR3 loop reads CASSPPGAVEAFF. The CDR3 DNA reads as TGTGCCAGCTCACCACCGGGGGCTGTTGAAGCTTTCTTT. The genes are TRBV18 and TRBJ1-1; D possibly corresponds to TRBD1 (6 bases). Trimming shortened V by 0 bases and J by 7 bases, and 9 bases separated the two germline ends. CDR1 KGHSH and CDR2 LQKENI come from the germline V gene. CDR3 length: 13 amino acids.

This rearrangement joins TRBV5-1 to TRBJ1-1; D gene unclear. CDR3 length: 13 residues. V lost 0 bases and J lost 2, with 5 bases in between. Germline V gene sequence: CDR1 SGHRS, CDR2 YFSETQ. In DNA form, the CDR3 reads TGCGCCAGCAGCTTGGAACAAAACACTGAAGCTTTCTTT. Residues: CASSLEQNTEAFF.

The chain recombines TRBV5-6 with TRBJ2-3; D is possibly TRBD1 (6 bases). Germline V gives CDR1 SGHDT, CDR2 YYEEEE. The CDR3 contains 13 residues. Trimming cost V 1 base and J 5 bases, with 8 bases left between them. This CDR3 is CASSLSGEDTQYF. In nucleotides, the CDR3 is TGTGCCAGCAGCTTGTCAGGGGAAGATACGCAGTATTTT.

V and J are TRBV11-2 and TRBJ1-4; D uncertain. Trimming took off 5 bases at V and 5 bases at J, with 12 bases between the two ends. Germline V gene sequence: CDR1 SGHAT, CDR2 FQNNGV. The CDR3 covers 14 residues. Written as DNA, the CDR3 is TGTGCCAGCAGCCCTACAGTCCCCAATGAAAAACTGTTTTTT. Translated: CASSPTVPNEKLFF. Full variable domain (remainder filled in from reference TRBV11-2 and TRBJ1-4): EAGVAQSPRYKIIEKRQSVAFWCNPISGHATLYWYQQILGQGPKLLIQFQNNGVVDDSQLPKDRFSAERLKGVDSTLKIQPAKLEDSAVYLCASSPTVPNEKLFFGSGTQLSVL.

This clonotype was counted between two and nine times. The DNA for the CDR3 is TGTGCCAGCAGTTTAAGAGGGAGGGCAGGAAACAATGAGCAGTTCTTC. It codes for CASSLRGRAGNNEQFF. The chain carries TRBV27 and TRBJ2-1; TRBD2 agrees at 7 bases. This CDR3 has 16 residues. Germline V CDR1 and CDR2: MNHEY, SMNVEV (reference sequence). Unmatched junction bases numbered 9, after V lost 2 bases and J lost 5 bases.

A few counts support this clonotype. The chain is built from TRBV11-2 and TRBJ1-4, with D perhaps TRBD1 (6 bases). The V end was cut by 1 base, the J end by 8 bases, with 11 bases between. The CDR3 covers 14 residues. Per germline, CDR1 SGHAT and CDR2 FQNNGV. The CDR3 nucleotides are TGTGCCAGCAGCTTAGGGCCAGGGGCGGAAAAACTGTTTTTT. It is translated as CASSLGPGAEKLFF.

This clonotype was found a few times. The gene calls are TRBV6-5 and TRBJ2-2; 8 positions agree with TRBD2. The germline V gene has CDR1 MNHEY and CDR2 SVGAGI. The CDR3 covers 16 residues. Trimming removed 2 bases from V and 2 bases from J; junction bases left unmatched: 4. CDR3 in amino acids: CASSYLTSANTGELFF. The CDR3 DNA reads as TGTGCCAGCAGTTACCTGACTAGCGCTAACACCGGGGAGCTGTTTTTT.

The chain couples TRBV6-6 to TRBJ2-7; D not resolved. Trimming pared 4 bases from V and 4 bases from J, leaving 11 bases between. Germline V gene data show CDR1 as MNHNY and CDR2 as SVGAGI (reference sequence). CDR3 length: 13 residues. The CDR3 coding sequence is TGTGCCAGCAGTTTCCCAGGCTCTTACGAGCAGTACTTC. Translating gives CASSFPGSYEQYF.

The J gene is TRBJ1-2, the V gene TRBV5-5, with D unclear. Trimming cost V 4 bases and J 6 bases, with 13 bases left between them. Germline loops: CDR1 SGHKS, CDR2 YYEKEE (reference sequence). The CDR3 covers 13 residues. CDR3 DNA sequence: TGTGCCAGCAGCCATGGCCATCCGAATGGCTACACCTTC. This gives the protein CASSHGHPNGYTF.

The rearrangement links TRBV4-2 to TRBJ1-2; D gene unclear. The CDR3 sequence is 15 residues long. V was shortened by 3 bases and J by 2 bases, with 13 bases between the two germline ends. The germline V gene encodes CDR1 LGHNA and CDR2 YNFKEQ. CDR3 in amino acids: CASSHRALGNYGYTF. The CDR3 DNA is TGTGCCAGCAGCCACCGGGCCCTAGGAAACTATGGCTACACCTTC.

This CDR3 is CASSPPGASGKSQFF. In nucleotides, the CDR3 is TGTGCCAGCAGCCCTCCTGGGGCTAGCGGGAAGTCACAATTCTTC. This chain connects TRBV7-2 to TRBJ2-1; 9 nucleotides line up with TRBD2. The ends lost 5 bases at V and 16 bases at J; junction bases unmatched: 18. The length of the CDR3 is 15 residues. CDR1 and CDR2 from the germline V gene are SGHTA and FQGNSA.

There are a few counts of this clonotype. The chain recombines TRBV28 with TRBJ2-3; the D is unclear. Germline CDR1 reads MDHEN; CDR2 reads SYDVKM. This CDR3 is 12 amino acids long. The V end lost 4 bases, the J end lost 10 bases, and 12 bases lay between the germline ends. CDR3 sequence reads: CASSSTKAAQYF. The CDR3 bases are TGTGCCAGCAGTTCAACCAAGGCGGCGCAGTATTTT.

This clonotype was counted at least ten times. J is TRBJ1-3 and V is TRBV10-3, with a weak D call TRBD1 (5 bases). Trimming removed 6 bases from V and 7 bases from J, with 13 bases in between. Germline CDR1 ENHRY, CDR2 SYGVKD. The CDR3 is 13 residues long. The CDR3 spells CAISEQVLNTIYF. The CDR3 DNA reads TGTGCCATCAGCGAACAGGTTTTGAACACCATATATTTT.

This chain uses TRBV2 with TRBJ1-5; 10 bases align to TRBD1. The trim removed 10 bases at V and 7 bases at J, leaving 4 bases unmatched. Germline V gene sequence: CDR1 SNHLY, CDR2 FYNNEI. CDR3 length equals 12 residues. The CDR3 DNA follows: TGTGCCAAGGACAGGGGGAGACAGCCCCAGCATTTT. This gives the protein CAKDRGRQPQHF. The variable domain in full, completed from reference TRBV2 and TRBJ1-5, reads EPEVTQTPSHQVTQMGQEVILRCVPISNHLYFYWYRQILGQKVEFLVSFYNNEISEKSEIFDDQFSVERPDGSNFTLKIRSTKLEDSAMYFCAKDRGRQPQHFGDGTRLSIL.

There are a few counts of this clonotype. The rearrangement links TRBV12-3 or TRBV12-4 to TRBJ2-2; D gene unclear. V was trimmed by 3 bases and J by 0 bases, leaving 8 bases between them. CDR3 length: 15 amino acids. The CDR3 sequence is CASSFWKTNTGELFF. As DNA, the CDR3 is TGTGCCAGCAGTTTTTGGAAAACGAACACCGGGGAGCTGTTTTTT.